A single sample gave rise to the 11 T cell receptor beta chains below, sequenced in a study of shared clonotypes between healthy human individuals (dated by TCRdb to the early 2020s). Library preparation employed the immunoSEQ multiplex PCR assay. Held by TCRdb, this immuneACCESS table contains in-frame sequences only and omits some clones. Under half of the omission traces to an unresolved V gene where checked; the cause of the rest is unknown. This sample holds 2 million to 2.5 million clones; roughly 90% were observed only once. Of the sample, more than 0.35% falls within the top ten clones. Sequencing was carried out using naive CD4+ T cells from PBMCs. What the cell subset or site label conveys for this sample: CD45RA+ positively selected. The receptors derive from a young man in good health. Some clones in this sample may be carry-over from other donors' samples.

On this clone: Additional DNA sequences in this sample encode the identical CDR3. V and J are TRBV18 and TRBJ1-3, with D possibly TRBD1 on 5 matching bases. Trimming took 2 bases from V and 3 from J, leaving 8 bases between them. The CDR3 sequence is 14 residues long. Germline-derived CDR1 and CDR2 are KGHSH and LQKENI. CDR3 DNA: TGTGCCAGCTCACCAGGGGCCAGTGGAAACACCATATATTTT. Residues: CASSPGASGNTIYF.

The chain combines TRBV5-6 with TRBJ2-1, with D possibly matching TRBD1 (5 bases). Looked up from germline, CDR1 is SGHDT and CDR2 is YYEEEE. This CDR3 comprises 14 residues. The V end was cut by 7 bases, the J end by 4 bases, with 15 bases between. The CDR3 bases are TGTGCCAGCCAAGGGGCGGCGACGTACAATGAGCAGTTCTTC. Protein sequence: CASQGAATYNEQFF.

This chain joins TRBV18 and TRBJ1-5, with TRBD1 identical over 7 bases. Germline trimming cut 5 bases from V and 4 bases from J; bases unmatched to any gene: 5. Germline CDR1 is KGHSH and CDR2 is LQKENI. The CDR3 spans 14 residues. In DNA form, the CDR3 reads TGTGCCAGCTCATCTGGACAGGCGAATCAGCCCCAGCATTTT. Protein product: CASSSGQANQPQHF.

This clone was seen more than once but under ten times. This sequence joins TRBV5-4 and TRBJ2-7; D tentatively fits TRBD1 or TRBD2 (6 bases each). CDR1 is SGHNT, CDR2 YYREEE, per germline (reference sequence). The CDR3 length is 15 residues. Trimming removed 4 bases at V and 2 bases at J, with 16 bases between. The CDR3 nucleotides read TGTGCCAGCAGCCCTACCCCGGGGGCAACCTACGAGCAGTACTTC. This gives the protein CASSPTPGATYEQYF. The full variable domain, rest sourced from reference TRBV5-4 and TRBJ2-7, is ETGVTQSPTHLIKTRGQQVTLRCSSQSGHNTVSWYQQALGQGPQFIFQYYREEENGRGNFPPRFSGLQFPNYSSELNVNALELDDSALYLCASSPTPGATYEQYFGPGTRLTVT.

The chain combines TRBV5-1 with TRBJ2-2, with 9 bases aligning to TRBD2. Germline V gene sequence: CDR1 SGHRS, CDR2 YFSETQ. Trimming removed 5 bases from V and 4 bases from J; junction bases left unmatched: 3. CDR3 length: 14 residues. CDR3 residues: CASRTSGPTGELFF. The CDR3 coding sequence is TGCGCCAGCAGGACTAGCGGCCCCACCGGGGAGCTGTTTTTT.

This chain connects TRBV11-2 to TRBJ2-4, with a tentative D call TRBD1 (5 bases). Germline CDR1 SGHAT, CDR2 FQNNGV. CDR3 length: 16 residues. V dropped 5 bases and J dropped 0 bases, with 14 bases sitting between them. CDR3 DNA: TGTGCCAGCAGCCTTTGGACACCGCTAGCCAAAAACATTCAGTACTTC. This codes for CASSLWTPLAKNIQYF.

V is TRBV7-2 and J is TRBJ2-1; 11 bases agree with TRBD2. This CDR3 contains 16 residues. CDR1 is SGHTA, CDR2 FQGNSA, per germline. V dropped 5 bases and J dropped 5; count of bases not matched to a gene: 8. As DNA, the CDR3 is TGTGCCAGCAGCATCTTACTAGCGGGAGCTAACAATGAGCAGTTCTTC. Protein sequence: CASSILLAGANNEQFF.

This chain uses TRBV5-6 with TRBJ2-1, with 8 bases matching TRBD2. J was trimmed by 10 bases and V by 5 bases; bases with no gene match: 11. In germline, CDR1 is SGHDT, CDR2 YYEEEE. This CDR3 is 14 amino acids long. CDR3 region: CASRDSGLGPEQFF. The CDR3 nucleotides are TGTGCCAGCAGGGACTCGGGACTAGGGCCCGAGCAGTTCTTC.

This clone was detected a few times. This chain uses TRBV5-1 with TRBJ2-2; perhaps TRBD1 as D (6 bases). The germline V and J ends were trimmed by 4 bases and 2 bases, with 12 bases remaining between them. Germline V CDR1 and CDR2: SGHRS, YFSETQ. CDR3 length: 15 residues. The CDR3 DNA reads as TGCGCCAGCAGCGCCAGACAGGCCAACACCGGGGAGCTGTTTTTT. Its protein product is CASSARQANTGELFF.

This clone was observed a single time. The V call is TRBV7-9, the J call TRBJ2-7; D assignment may be TRBD1 or TRBD2 (5 bases each). Germline lookup yields CDR1 SEHNR and CDR2 FQNEAQ (reference sequence). With 5 bases removed from V and 3 bases from J, the gap between germline ends came to 23 bases. The CDR3 length is 17 residues. CDR3 amino acids: CASSPRDWDAGIYEQYF. DNA of the CDR3: TGTGCCAGCAGCCCACGGGATTGGGACGCCGGGATCTACGAGCAGTACTTC.

The rearrangement uses TRBV29-1 and TRBJ2-1, with D unresolved. The germline V gene has CDR1 SQVTM and CDR2 ANQGSEA. The V end was cut by 4 bases, the J end by 4 bases, with 8 bases between. The CDR3 is made up of 12 amino acids. The CDR3 loop reads CSVGLTYNEQFF. CDR3 DNA: TGCAGCGTTGGGCTGACTTACAATGAGCAGTTCTTC.